This record looks at one T cell receptor beta chain sequence and its context. This could be a read error, since a much larger clone is one nucleotide away. RNA transcripts provided the source from which TCR beta CDR3 regions were amplified. First-round RT-PCR with HTBI primers amplified the TCR CDR3 region. TCRdb re-analysed the multiplex PCR reads in MiXCR, keeping a single row per CDR3 protein. This repertoire shows roughly 280,000 distinct CDR3 sequences, approximately 15% found once; its top ten account for roughly 53%. The data derive from a study of T cells in Graves' hyperthyroidism and ophthalmopathy. Reasons for excluding patients were uncontrolled infection, other autoimmune disease, pregnancy or lactation. The source of the PBMCs was more than 9.5 ml of fresh peripheral blood. The V and J ends lost 6 bases and 5 bases, in that order; junction bases with no gene match: 11. Germline-derived CDR1 and CDR2 are KGHSH and LQKENI. This CDR3 is built from 17 residues.

The specimen sequenced was blood. This sequence joins TRBV18 and TRBJ2-3, with 13 bases matching TRBD2. The TCR comes from a woman in her sixties with Graves' ophthalmopathy. The CDR3 reads CASSATSGRSGRDTQYF. The CDR3 DNA is TGTGCCAGCTCGGCGACTAGCGGGAGGTCAGGAAGAGATACGCAGTATTTT. Full variable domain (outside the CDR3, taken from reference TRBV18 and TRBJ2-3): NAGVMQNPRHLVRRRGQEARLRCSPMKGHSHVYWYRQLPEEGLKFMVYLQKENIIDESGMPKERFSAEFPKEGPSILRIQQVVRGDSAAYFCASSATSGRSGRDTQYFGPGTRLTVL.